The rows below give T cell receptor beta chains drawn from one sample of a study of human T cells and chemical hapten exposure. TCRdb fed the RACE reads into MiXCR, producing one record per CDR3 protein. There are some 77,000 distinct CDR3 sequences in the sample; 10% occur only once, and around 1.5% lies in the top ten. Material: whole blood, obtained in connection with sensitization to the hapten diphenylcyclopropenone (DPC). These receptors were collected from a woman between 45 and 60 years old with alopecia areata. Some clones in this sample may be carry-over from other donors' samples. The CDR3 runs from the conserved cysteine through the conserved F or W. D genes are given only for firm matches. A row's size may be missing; if present it is once, few, many or a size class.

NA	few	TRBV20-1	TRBJ2-7	TGCAGTGCTGTGGGCGGCACAGGAGGAGGGGAGCAGTACTTC	CSAVGGTGGGEQYF
NA	NA	TRBV3-1	TRBJ2-1	TGTGCCAGCAGACAGACGGCAGGGAGCTACAATGAGCAGTTCTTC	CASRQTAGSYNEQFF
NA	NA	TRBV7-3	TRBJ1-6	TGTGCCAGCAGCTCATCATGGGGGTCACCCCTCCACTTT	CASSSSWGSPLHF
NA	NA	TRBV12-5	TRBJ2-2	TGTGCTAGTGGGCAGTCGAACACCGGGGAGCTGTTTTTT	CASGQSNTGELFF
TRBD2	NA	TRBV15	TRBJ2-3	TGTGCCACCAGCAGAGGGTCTAGCGGGATTTCCACAGATACGCAGTATTTT	CATSRGSSGISTDTQYF
NA	NA	TRBV18	TRBJ1-1	TGTGCCAGCTCACCAAAGGCCCTGTCGACTGAAGCTTTCTTT	CASSPKALSTEAFF
TRBD2	few	TRBV7-6	TRBJ2-3	TGTGCCAGCAGCTTAGGAGCGGGAGGGCCCGTAGATACGCAGTATTTT	CASSLGAGGPVDTQYF
NA	NA	TRBV5-4	TRBJ1-1	TGTGCCAGCAGCTTGGGGCGGGAAGCTTTCTTT	CASSLGREAFF
TRBD1	NA	TRBV7-3	TRBJ2-6	TGTGCCAGCAGCTTAAGTGGGACAGGGGCCTCTGGGGCCAACGTCCTGACTTTC	CASSLSGTGASGANVLTF
NA	NA	TRBV19	TRBJ2-2	TGTGCCAGTAGTATAGGGCCCGGGGAGCTGTTTTTT	CASSIGPGELFF
NA	NA	TRBV30	TRBJ1-4	TGTGCCTGGAGTCCACGCCCGGGGGTTGGGGAACTGTTTTTT	CAWSPRPGVGELFF
NA	NA	TRBV20-1	TRBJ1-2	TGCAGTGCTAGAATGGCGGCTGACTATGGCTACACCTTC	CSARMAADYGYTF
TRBD1	few	TRBV12-3/TRBV12-4	TRBJ1-1	TGTGCCGACAGGGACAGGTGGGACACTGAAGCTTTCTTT	CADRDRWDTEAFF
TRBD2	few	TRBV29-1	TRBJ2-5	TGCAGCGCTGGAGCGGGAGGCACGGAGACCCAGTACTTC	CSAGAGGTETQYF
NA	few	TRBV9	TRBJ2-2	TGTGCCAGCAGCGTAGGCCCTCCGAACACCGGGGAGCTGTTTTTT	CASSVGPPNTGELFF
TRBD2	NA	TRBV6-2/TRBV6-3	TRBJ2-3	TGTGCCAGCAGTTACAGAACTAGCGGGAGAAGGGACACAGATACGCAGTATTTT	CASSYRTSGRRDTDTQYF
NA	NA	TRBV5-1	TRBJ2-5	TGCGCCAGCAGCTGGACAGAGCCCCAAGAGACCCAGTACTTC	CASSWTEPQETQYF
TRBD2	many	TRBV11-2	TRBJ2-1	TGTGCCAGCAGCCTTACTAGCGGGATCGTTGATGAGCAGTTCTTC	CASSLTSGIVDEQFF
NA	many	TRBV5-1	TRBJ1-1	TGCGCCAGCCAGACAGGGAACACTGAAGCTTTCTTT	CASQTGNTEAFF
NA	many	TRBV11-2	TRBJ1-6	TGTGCCAGCAGCTCCGTCGGGGAGTCACCCCTCCACTTT	CASSSVGESPLHF
TRBD2	NA	TRBV12-3/TRBV12-4	TRBJ2-1	TGTGCCAGCAGTTTTGCCGGGACTAAATACAATGAGCAGTTCTTC	CASSFAGTKYNEQFF
NA	few	TRBV20-1	TRBJ2-7	TGCAGTGCTAGATACAGTAGGGGGACAACCTACGAGCAGTACTTC	CSARYSRGTTYEQYF
TRBD1	many	TRBV12-3/TRBV12-4	TRBJ2-1	TGTGCCAGCAGTTTGGACAGGCCCCCACTGAGGGAGCAGTTCTTC	CASSLDRPPLREQFF
NA	NA	TRBV12-2	TRBJ1-5	TGTGCAAGTCGCCCCCTAGGAGGAGAGAGCAATCAGCCCCAGCATTTT	CASRPLGGESNQPQHF
TRBD1	NA	TRBV6-1	TRBJ1-4	TGTGCCAGCTTCCCTGGGACAGGGAAGACTAATGAAAAACTGTTTTTT	CASFPGTGKTNEKLFF
NA	few	TRBV20-1	TRBJ1-1	TGCAGTGCTAGAGTCGGCAGGGCGACTGAAGCTTTCTTT	CSARVGRATEAFF
NA	few	TRBV29-1	TRBJ1-5	TGCAGCGTTGCTAGCGGGGATCAGCCCCAGCATTTT	CSVASGDQPQHF
NA	many	TRBV12-3/TRBV12-4	TRBJ2-2	TGTGCCAGCAGTTTCAGTTTAGGGGAGCTGTTTTTT	CASSFSLGELFF
NA	NA	TRBV19	TRBJ2-7	TGTGCCAGTAGTATGGTTGCAGAAACCTACGAGCAGTACTTC	CASSMVAETYEQYF
NA	large	TRBV2	TRBJ2-4	TGTGCCAGCAGCCCCCGCCTAGGAGTCTCAAACATTCAGTACTTC	CASSPRLGVSNIQYF